This passage covers 18 T cell receptor beta chains from one sample sequenced in a study of CD8 T cells in ankylosing spondylitis (dated by TCRdb to the late 2010s). Here is what the overall study found, with its caveats: A TCR beta motif made up of about eight highly homologous amino acid variants appeared to be characteristic of blood from ankylosing spondylitis patients.

The antigens for these receptors are not known. The method behind the library was 5' RACE. TCRdb names Illumina HiSeq 2500 as the instrument used. Using fastp at Q25 and MiXCR, TCRdb reprocessed the public reads and kept productive beta chains. Each entry merges the rows of one CDR3 protein and shows their most common DNA and genes. In this sample the table shows about 400,000 distinct CDR3 sequences, 20% to 25% of which occur a single time. The ten top clones hold less than 20% of the sample. Material: blood, either unsorted or a sorted T cell fraction (not recorded which). Receptors were obtained from a male donor with ankylosing spondylitis.

This clonotype has more than one count but fewer than ten. V and J are TRBV5-5 and TRBJ2-3; 8 bases are a match to TRBD2. V shed 0 bases, J shed 5 bases, and the junction held 14 bases outside the gene matches. Germline assignment: CDR1 SGHKS and CDR2 YYEKEE (reference sequence). CDR3 length: 18 residues. The CDR3 is CASSLAFGIERELDTQYF. DNA for the CDR3: TGTGCCAGCAGCTTGGCTTTCGGTATTGAGCGGGAGTTAGATACGCAGTATTTT.

A few counts support this clonotype. V usage is TRBV12-3 or TRBV12-4 and J usage is TRBJ2-7, with 7 bases fitting TRBD1. J lost 2 bases, V lost 10 bases, and 5 bases had no gene match. The CDR3 totals 12 residues. This chain's CDR3 is CATSRGTYEQYF. The CDR3 nucleotides read TGTGCCACGTCCAGGGGGACCTACGAGCAGTACTTC.

This clonotype was counted only a few times. This chain connects TRBV5-6 to TRBJ2-1; 10 bases align to TRBD2. This CDR3 comprises 16 residues. Germline CDR1 and CDR2: SGHDT and YYEEEE. V gave up 4 bases and J gave up 3 bases; unmatched junction bases: 7. CDR3 in amino acids: CASSGGTSVGYNEQFF. CDR3 bases: TGTGCCAGCAGCGGGGGGACTAGCGTTGGCTACAATGAGCAGTTCTTC.

The V gene is TRBV19, the J gene TRBJ1-1; D ambiguous. Germline V lookup: CDR1 LNHDA, CDR2 SQIVND (reference sequence). The CDR3 sequence is 16 residues long. The germline V and J ends were trimmed by 0 bases and 0 bases, with 11 bases remaining between them. The chain's CDR3 is CASSIDWVTVNTEAFF. The CDR3 coding sequence is TGTGCCAGTAGTATAGATTGGGTGACTGTGAACACTGAAGCTTTCTTT.

This rearrangement joins TRBV11-2 to TRBJ1-1; D is possibly TRBD1 (5 bases). V lost 6 bases to trimming and J lost 7 bases, with 18 bases between them. The CDR3 length is 14 residues. Per the germline V gene, CDR1 is SGHAT and CDR2 is FQNNGV. The CDR3 loop is CASRSPGRHIEAFF. The CDR3 DNA reads TGTGCCAGCAGGTCTCCGGGACGGCATATTGAAGCTTTCTTT.

This clonotype has a handful of counts. DNA for the CDR3: TGTGCCAGCAGTTTGAATGGCAACAATGAGCAGTTCTTC. Its translation is CASSLNGNNEQFF. The chain has TRBV12-3 or TRBV12-4 and TRBJ2-1; D is uncertain. The V gene lost 3 bases and the J gene lost 5 bases, with 8 bases spanning the gap. There are 13 residues in the CDR3.

This clonotype has a handful of counts. The chain has TRBV12-3 or TRBV12-4 and TRBJ1-1; 8 bases line up with TRBD1. Germline trimming cut 1 base from V and 0 bases from J; bases unmatched to any gene: 1. This CDR3 contains 15 residues. CDR3: CASSLGDRLNTEAFF. CDR3 coding DNA: TGTGCCAGCAGTTTAGGGGACAGGCTGAACACTGAAGCTTTCTTT.

The chain has TRBV7-9 and TRBJ2-3, with D possibly called TRBD1 or TRBD2 (5 bases each). CDR3 size: 15 residues. The V end lost 5 bases, the J end lost 0 bases, and 12 bases lay between the germline ends. Germline V gene sequence: CDR1 SEHNR, CDR2 FQNEAQ (reference sequence). In DNA form, the CDR3 reads TGTGCCAGCAGCCCGTCGGGACGTAGCACAGATACGCAGTATTTT. Protein sequence: CASSPSGRSTDTQYF.

This chain connects TRBV4-2 to TRBJ2-7; tentatively, D is TRBD2 (5 bases). The CDR3 covers 14 residues. V lost 1 base and J lost 3, with 10 bases in between. Looked up from germline, CDR1 is LGHNA and CDR2 is YNFKEQ. The CDR3 nucleotides are TGTGCCAGCAGCCAAGGACCCGGGGACTACGAGCAGTACTTC. The encoded protein is CASSQGPGDYEQYF.

This clonotype has only a few counts. The chain couples TRBV6-4 to TRBJ2-1; D ambiguous. The CDR3 covers 13 residues. The V end lost 0 bases, the J end lost 5 bases, and 5 bases lay between the germline ends. Germline V gene lookup returns CDR1 MRHNA and CDR2 SNTAGT. The DNA of the CDR3 is TGTGCCAGCAGTGACTCGGGAAACAATGAGCAGTTCTTC. It encodes CASSDSGNNEQFF.

This clonotype is termed medium-sized. CDR3 amino acids: CASTSLGVSGNTIYF. The CDR3, as DNA: TGCGCCAGCACTTCGTTGGGGGTTTCTGGAAACACCATATATTTT. V is TRBV5-1 and J is TRBJ1-3; D is possibly TRBD1 (5 bases). Trimming removed 6 bases at V and 1 base at J, with 14 bases between. Germline V CDR1 and CDR2: SGHRS, YFSETQ. The CDR3 is 15 amino acids.

This clonotype has more than one count but fewer than ten. The chain couples TRBV7-8 to TRBJ2-1; D is undetermined. This CDR3 is built from 17 residues. Germline V gene data show CDR1 as SGHVS and CDR2 as FQNEAQ. V was cut by 4 bases and J by 0 bases, with 16 bases left in between. The CDR3 DNA reads TGTGCCAGCAGCTGGGCCCGGCAGGTCTTCTCCTACAATGAGCAGTTCTTC. Protein product: CASSWARQVFSYNEQFF.

This clonotype was seen more than once but under ten times. The chain joins TRBV12-3 or TRBV12-4 to TRBJ2-6; either TRBD1 or TRBD2 may fit D (5 bases each). V shed 2 bases and J shed 1 base, with 18 bases lying between them. This CDR3 has 19 amino acids. The CDR3 protein is CASSLFGGFPKSGANVLTF. The CDR3 coding sequence is TGTGCCAGCAGTTTATTTGGGGGTTTCCCCAAATCTGGGGCCAACGTCCTGACTTTC.

This clonotype was recorded a few times. This sequence joins TRBV5-1 and TRBJ1-4; 10 bases agree with TRBD1. Germline V CDR1 and CDR2: SGHRS, YFSETQ. The CDR3 sequence is 14 residues long. With V trimmed by 5 bases and J by 6 bases, 4 bases remained unmatched. The CDR3 here is CASRPGTGDEKLFF. The CDR3 nucleotides are TGCGCCAGCAGACCCGGGACAGGGGATGAAAAACTGTTTTTT.

The chain recombines TRBV18 with TRBJ2-7; tentatively, D is TRBD1 or TRBD2 (5 bases each). V was trimmed by 8 bases and J by 5 bases, leaving 10 bases between them. This CDR3 spans 11 amino acids. Germline V gene sequence: CDR1 KGHSH, CDR2 LQKENI. The CDR3 DNA reads as TGTGCCAGCCGGGACGTCGACGAGCAGTACTTC. This encodes CASRDVDEQYF.

The rearrangement joins TRBV4-2 to TRBJ2-1; D remains unclear. V lost 0 bases and J 3 bases, leaving 12 bases between the germline ends. The CDR3 is made up of 16 amino acids. Germline values: CDR1 LGHNA, CDR2 YNFKEQ. The CDR3 loop is CASSQDSSLVYNEQFF. CDR3 DNA sequence: TGTGCCAGCAGCCAAGATTCTAGTCTTGTCTACAATGAGCAGTTCTTC.

V is TRBV3-1 and J is TRBJ2-7, with D unclear. From germline, CDR1 is LGHDT and CDR2 YNNKEL (reference sequence). This CDR3 has 13 residues. Trimming stripped 6 bases from V and 2 bases from J, with 11 bases between. The CDR3 sequence is CASSDLGPYEQYF. As DNA, the CDR3 is TGTGCCAGCAGTGATTTAGGGCCCTACGAGCAGTACTTC.

The table lists this clonotype with a few counts. This chain joins TRBV2 and TRBJ2-7; 8 nucleotides match TRBD1. V gave up 1 base and J gave up 4 bases; unmatched junction bases: 6. This CDR3 comprises 15 residues. Germline CDR1 reads SNHLY; CDR2 reads FYNNEI. The DNA of the CDR3 is TGTGCCAGCAGTGAAGGTCAGGGGGCGTTTTACGAGCAGTACTTC. Protein product: CASSEGQGAFYEQYF. The full variable domain, its missing parts supplied by reference TRBV2 and TRBJ2-7, is EPEVTQTPSHQVTQMGQEVILRCVPISNHLYFYWYRQILGQKVEFLVSFYNNEISEKSEIFDDQFSVERPDGSNFTLKIRSTKLEDSAMYFCASSEGQGAFYEQYFGPGTRLTVT.